Shown below are 18 T cell receptor beta chains from a single sample sequenced in a study of T cell repertoires in cytomegalovirus infection. TCRdb re-derived calls from the reads in MiXCR, one entry per CDR3 protein. The sample yields around 120,000 distinct CDR3 sequences, approximately 45% seen once. These receptors are not linked to any known antigen. Source: CD8+ T cells from cultured PBMCs, taken from culture after CMV antigen stimulation. The receptor source for this set is a human donor in good health (CMV status not recorded). Some clones in this sample may be carry-over from other donors' samples.

This clonotype showed up just a few times. The J gene is TRBJ2-7, the V gene TRBV7-8; 9 nucleotides match TRBD1. Germline lookup yields CDR1 SGHVS and CDR2 FQNEAQ. Trimming removed 4 bases from V and 3 bases from J; junction bases left unmatched: 13. This CDR3 is built from 17 residues. CDR3 in amino acids: CASSSNTGTGPLYEQYF. The DNA of the CDR3 is TGTGCCAGCAGCTCAAACACCGGGACAGGGCCCCTCTACGAGCAGTACTTC.

This sequence joins TRBV27 and TRBJ2-7; D is perhaps TRBD1 or TRBD2 (5 bases each). CDR3 size: 13 residues. Germline V gives CDR1 MNHEY, CDR2 SMNVEV (reference sequence). V gave up 3 bases and J gave up 4 bases, with 10 bases separating them. For the CDR3, the DNA is TGTGCCAGCAGTTTGGGACCGTATTACGAGCAGTACTTC. It specifies CASSLGPYYEQYF.

This clonotype was detected a few times. This chain links TRBV12-3 or TRBV12-4 with TRBJ2-1; D is possibly TRBD2 (6 bases). Trimming took 7 bases from V and 7 from J, leaving 20 bases between them. The CDR3 has 15 residues. CDR3 region: CASTSPGVLWNEQFF. The DNA of the CDR3 is TGTGCCAGCACCTCCCCGGGGGTGCTATGGAATGAGCAGTTCTTC.

This clonotype was seen many times. The V gene is TRBV19, the J gene TRBJ2-5; maybe TRBD2 (7 bases). CDR3 length equals 16 residues. CDR1 LNHDA and CDR2 SQIVND come from the germline V gene (reference sequence). Between the trimmed V and J ends, which lost 3 bases and 4 bases, there was a span of 18 bases. CDR3 loop: CASSMLIGGEGETQYF. CDR3 bases: TGTGCCAGTAGTATGCTTATAGGGGGGGAAGGAGAGACCCAGTACTTC.

This clonotype was seen a handful of times. The chain joins TRBV7-7 to TRBJ2-5, with 10 bases aligning to TRBD1. V was pared by 4 bases and J by 4 bases, with 6 bases of the junction left unmatched. The CDR3 extends over 15 amino acids. Germline lookup yields CDR1 SSHAT and CDR2 FNYEAQ (reference sequence). In DNA form, the CDR3 reads TGTGCCAGCAGCTCGACAGGGGGCTCAGGAGAGACCCAGTACTTC. Residues: CASSSTGGSGETQYF.

The chain joins TRBV6-5 to TRBJ2-1, with 8 bases lining up with TRBD2. Germline lookup yields CDR1 MNHEY and CDR2 SVGAGI. This CDR3 is 14 amino acids long. Trimming cost V 6 bases and J 1 base; bases outside gene matches: 2. This chain's CDR3 is CASRGGGSYNEQFF. DNA of the CDR3: TGTGCCAGCAGGGGCGGGGGGTCCTACAATGAGCAGTTCTTC.

This clonotype was recorded once. The chain carries TRBV19 and TRBJ1-5; D unclear. The V end was cut by 0 bases, the J end by 2 bases, with 14 bases between. This CDR3 contains 17 residues. From germline, CDR1 is LNHDA and CDR2 SQIVND (reference sequence). This CDR3 is CASSIDLQTSGNQPQHF. CDR3 nucleotides: TGTGCCAGTAGTATAGATTTACAGACGTCTGGCAATCAGCCCCAGCATTTT. The complete variable domain, with remaining parts taken from reference TRBV19 and TRBJ1-5, reads DGGITQSPKYLFRKEGQNVTLSCEQNLNHDAMYWYRQDPGQGLRLIYYSQIVNDFQKGDIAEGYSVSREKKESFPLTVTSAQKNPTAFYLCASSIDLQTSGNQPQHFGDGTRLSIL.

This clonotype came up many times. This sequence joins TRBV7-9 and TRBJ1-2; D is perhaps TRBD1 (5 bases). This CDR3 spans 15 amino acids. Germline loops: CDR1 SEHNR, CDR2 FQNEAQ (reference sequence). The V end was cut by 4 bases, the J end by 2 bases, with 14 bases between. CDR3 sequence reads: CASSWSGTGNYGYTF. Here the CDR3 DNA reads TGTGCCAGCAGCTGGTCCGGGACGGGGAACTATGGCTACACCTTC.

The chain couples TRBV4-1 to TRBJ2-1; D unresolved. The V gene's germline CDR1 is MGHRA and CDR2 YSYEKL. The CDR3 contains 12 residues. The V end lost 3 bases, the J end lost 7 bases, and 7 bases lay between the germline ends. The CDR3 bases are TGCGCCAGCAGCCAGGCTTGGAATGAGCAGTTCTTC. This sequence encodes CASSQAWNEQFF.

The chain is built from TRBV4-1 and TRBJ1-2; no clear D. The ends were cut back, 3 bases at V and 2 bases at J, with 13 bases in the middle. From germline, CDR1 is MGHRA and CDR2 YSYEKL. The CDR3 is 15 residues long. The CDR3 DNA follows: TGCGCCAGCAGCCACCCGGACGGTAGGAACTATGGCTACACCTTC. This translates into CASSHPDGRNYGYTF.

This chain uses TRBV5-5 with TRBJ2-7, with 9 bases identical to TRBD1. With V trimmed by 0 bases and J by 3 bases, 1 base remained unmatched. In germline, CDR1 is SGHKS, CDR2 YYEKEE (reference sequence). The CDR3 runs 14 residues. In DNA form, the CDR3 reads TGTGCCAGCAGCTTGGGACAGGGGGACTACGAGCAGTACTTC. It codes for CASSLGQGDYEQYF.

This clonotype appeared a few times. V gene TRBV14 combines with J gene TRBJ1-6, with TRBD1 as a possible D gene (5 bases). The CDR3 covers 17 residues. CDR1 and CDR2 (germline): SGHDN, FVKESK. Deletions cut 0 bases from V and 1 base from J, with 10 bases between. The CDR3: CASSQDWGNSYNSPLHF. CDR3 DNA: TGTGCCAGCAGCCAAGATTGGGGGAATTCCTATAATTCACCCCTCCACTTT. Filled out from reference TRBV14 and TRBJ1-6, the complete variable domain reads EAGVTQFPSHSVIEKGQTVTLRCDPISGHDNLYWYRRVMGKEIKFLLHFVKESKQDESGMPNNRFLAERTGGTYSTLKVQPAELEDSGVYFCASSQDWGNSYNSPLHFGNGTRLTVT.

The J gene is TRBJ1-1, the V gene TRBV6-5; TRBD1 might be the D (6 bases). Germline lookup yields CDR1 MNHEY and CDR2 SVGAGI. The CDR3 spans 18 residues. V lost 0 bases and J 5 bases, leaving 22 bases between the germline ends. The CDR3 loop is CASSYSKEVGRGWTEAFF. CDR3 DNA sequence: TGTGCCAGCAGTTACTCGAAGGAGGTTGGCAGGGGATGGACTGAAGCTTTCTTT.

Ten or more counts support this clonotype. The J gene is TRBJ2-2, the V gene TRBV4-1, with 10 bases that match TRBD1. The CDR3 length is 15 residues. V lost 4 bases to trimming and J lost 6 bases; unmatched junction nucleotides: 5. The germline gives CDR1 MGHRA, CDR2 YSYEKL. CDR3 sequence: CASSRTGGNAGELFF. CDR3 DNA sequence: TGCGCCAGCAGCCGGACAGGGGGAAATGCCGGGGAGCTGTTTTTT.

This clonotype has only a few counts. The chain carries TRBV9 and TRBJ2-3, with 11 bases identical to TRBD2. After removal of 3 bases from V and 2 bases from J, the junction contained 5 bases not matched to a gene. The CDR3 loop spans 16 amino acids. Germline V lookup: CDR1 SGDLS, CDR2 YYNGEE. CDR3 protein: CASSAGTSGLTDTQYF. The CDR3 DNA sequence: TGTGCCAGCAGCGCCGGGACTAGCGGTCTCACAGATACGCAGTATTTT.

This clonotype has a handful of counts. The chain carries TRBV7-2 and TRBJ2-2; 15 bases are shared with TRBD2. The V gene's germline CDR1 is SGHTA and CDR2 FQGNSA. V dropped 1 base and J dropped 5; count of bases not matched to a gene: 17. This CDR3 comprises 22 residues. CDR3 nucleotide sequence: TGTGCCAGCAGCTTAGTCGGGCCGCCTGGACTAGCGGGGGGGCCAGGGACCGGGGAGCTGTTTTTT. Amino acid sequence: CASSLVGPPGLAGGPGTGELFF.

This clonotype occurred a few times. V usage is TRBV7-9 and J usage is TRBJ2-2; the D is unclear. This CDR3 has 16 residues. V was pared by 7 bases and J by 3 bases, with 18 bases between. Germline V gene sequence: CDR1 SEHNR, CDR2 FQNEAQ (reference sequence). Here the CDR3 DNA reads TGTGCCAGCACCCCCCTCGGGCAGCCATACACCGGGGAGCTGTTTTTT. It codes for CASTPLGQPYTGELFF.

The rearrangement joins TRBV7-2 to TRBJ1-2; TRBD1 matches 9 bases. CDR3 length: 14 amino acids. Germline loops: CDR1 SGHTA, CDR2 FQGNSA. Trimming at V came to 5 bases and at J to 8 bases, leaving 9 bases not matched to a gene. In nucleotides, the CDR3 is TGTGCCAGCAGCGCGAGACAGGGGGGTGAGGGCTACACCTTC. Translated: CASSARQGGEGYTF. Full variable domain (missing parts from reference TRBV7-2 and TRBJ1-2): GAGVSQSPSNKVTEKGKDVELRCDPISGHTALYWYRQSLGQGLEFLIYFQGNSAPDKSGLPSDRFSAERTGGSVSTLTIQRTQQEDSAVYLCASSARQGGEGYTFGSGTRLTVV.